The 15 T cell receptor beta chains below come from one sample, sequenced in a study of cytomegalovirus exposure and HLA in healthy donors. In the PCR, 60 Vbeta and 13 Jbeta primers were used. Assay used: immunoSEQ multiplex PCR; TCRdb lists only in-frame clones, some missing. The sample lists some 150,000 clones, 75% to 90% seen once, with 1.5% in the top ten. Sequencing was carried out using PBMCs. These receptors all stem from a middle-aged man in good health and CMV-seronegative.

The chain combines TRBV25-1 with TRBJ1-1; D might be TRBD1 (5 bases). The CDR3 contains 13 residues. Trimming left V 5 bases short and J 6 bases short, with 13 bases between. Per the germline V gene, CDR1 is MGHDK and CDR2 is SYGVNS. CDR3 loop: CASSLTWGAEAFF. The CDR3 coding sequence is TGTGCCAGCAGTCTCACATGGGGCGCTGAAGCTTTCTTT.

The chain links TRBV19 to TRBJ2-1, with 9 positions matching TRBD1. The V gene's germline CDR1 is LNHDA and CDR2 SQIVND (reference sequence). V lost 7 bases and J lost 0; bases outside the gene matches: 4. This CDR3 comprises 15 residues. The CDR3 loop is CASNPGQGSYNEQFF. The CDR3 region has the DNA TGTGCCAGTAACCCGGGACAGGGCTCCTACAATGAGCAGTTCTTC. The whole variable domain, filled in from reference TRBV19 and TRBJ2-1, reads DGGITQSPKYLFRKEGQNVTLSCEQNLNHDAMYWYRQDPGQGLRLIYYSQIVNDFQKGDIAEGYSVSREKKESFPLTVTSAQKNPTAFYLCASNPGQGSYNEQFFGPGTRLTVL.

The chain carries TRBV30 and TRBJ2-5, with D perhaps matching TRBD2 (5 bases). The CDR3 has 12 amino acids. The V end lost 5 bases, the J end lost 5 bases, and 12 bases lay between the germline ends. Germline loops: CDR1 GTSNPN, CDR2 SVGIG (reference sequence). CDR3 protein: CAWSAAAETQYF. CDR3 DNA sequence: TGTGCCTGGTCAGCGGCGGCGGAGACCCAGTACTTC.

The CDR3 DNA reads as TGCAGCGTTGAATGGTCAGGGGCCTACAATGAGCAGTTCTTC. This gives the protein CSVEWSGAYNEQFF. This chain joins TRBV29-1 and TRBJ2-1, with D possibly TRBD1 on 6 matching bases. CDR3 length equals 14 residues. Looked up from germline, CDR1 is SQVTM and CDR2 is ANQGSEA. V was shortened by 2 bases and J by 2 bases, with 10 bases between the two germline ends.

The table lists this clone with a few counts. The chain combines TRBV4-1 with TRBJ1-3; 8 nucleotides align to TRBD1. The CDR3 is 14 amino acids. The germline V gene encodes CDR1 MGHRA and CDR2 YSYEKL. V shed 4 bases, J shed 2 bases, and the junction held 1 base outside the gene matches. The CDR3 is CASSLTGAGNTIYF. CDR3 bases: TGCGCCAGCAGCCTGACAGGGGCTGGAAACACCATATATTTT.

This clone was detected only a few times. The V gene is TRBV28, the J gene TRBJ2-5; TRBD1 matches 8 bases. With V trimmed by 5 bases and J by 1 base, 9 bases remained unmatched. CDR3 length equals 16 residues. Per the germline V gene, CDR1 is MDHEN and CDR2 is SYDVKM. Here the CDR3 reads CASSLRTGWAQETQYF. DNA for the CDR3: TGTGCCAGCAGTCTCCGGACAGGGTGGGCCCAAGAGACCCAGTACTTC. Together with reference TRBV28 and TRBJ2-5, the CDR3 gives the full variable domain: DVKVTQSSRYLVKRTGEKVFLECVQDMDHENMFWYRQDPGLGLRLIYFSYDVKMKEKGDIPEGYSVSREKKERFSLILESASTNQTSMYLCASSLRTGWAQETQYFGPGTRLLVL.

The chain links TRBV14 to TRBJ2-1; TRBD1 might be the D (6 bases). The CDR3 consists of 12 residues. Per the germline V gene, CDR1 is SGHDN and CDR2 is FVKESK. The V end was cut by 5 bases, the J end by 8 bases, with 10 bases between. In DNA, the CDR3 is TGTGCCAGCAGCGAACAGGGCTATGAGCAGTTCTTC. Its protein is CASSEQGYEQFF.

Only a few counts were recorded for this clone. The genes are TRBV27 and TRBJ2-1, with D tentatively TRBD1 (5 bases). The germline V gene has CDR1 MNHEY and CDR2 SMNVEV (reference sequence). V lost 3 bases and J lost 4, with 13 bases in between. The CDR3 has 15 amino acids. DNA for the CDR3: TGTGCCAGCAGTTTCTCCAGGGCGATGTACAATGAGCAGTTCTTC. It codes for CASSFSRAMYNEQFF.

The chain links TRBV6-5 to TRBJ2-7; TRBD2 matches at 8 bases. V was pared by 7 bases and J by 7 bases, with 12 bases of the junction left unmatched. CDR3 size: 14 residues. Germline V gene lookup returns CDR1 MNHEY and CDR2 SVGAGI. The DNA for the CDR3 is TGTGCCAGCACCTACCGGGAGGGGTCGGGGGAGCAGTACTTC. Its translation: CASTYREGSGEQYF.

V is TRBV7-9 and J is TRBJ1-4, with D perhaps TRBD1 (5 bases). The CDR3 totals 15 residues. Germline CDR1 SEHNR, CDR2 FQNEAQ (reference sequence). V lost 5 bases and J 7 bases, leaving 17 bases between the germline ends. The CDR3 DNA reads as TGTGCCAGCAGCCCAGGGAAGATAGATCGTGAAAAACTGTTTTTT. Protein sequence: CASSPGKIDREKLFF.

The chain couples TRBV5-4 to TRBJ2-1; D gene ambiguous. The germline V gene has CDR1 SGHNT and CDR2 YYREEE (reference sequence). This CDR3 region has 13 residues. V lost 7 bases and J 8 bases, leaving 16 bases between the germline ends. CDR3 amino acids: CASRPSGFDEQFF. The CDR3 DNA is TGTGCCAGCCGCCCTTCCGGGTTCGATGAGCAGTTCTTC.

The sample holds a few counts of this clone. The chain has TRBV7-8 and TRBJ2-7; D gene uncertain. Germline CDR1 is SGHVS and CDR2 is FQNEAQ. The CDR3 spans 12 residues. Trimming stripped 1 base from V and 5 bases from J, with 6 bases between. CDR3 amino acids: CASSLGQDEQYF. As DNA, the CDR3 is TGTGCCAGCAGCTTAGGCCAGGACGAGCAGTACTTC.

This sequence joins TRBV11-2 and TRBJ2-1; weak D call: TRBD1 (5 bases). Germline values: CDR1 SGHAT, CDR2 FQNNGV. V was trimmed by 1 base and J by 9 bases, leaving 7 bases between them. CDR3 length: 12 amino acids. The CDR3: CASSLVGVEQFF. CDR3 in DNA: TGTGCCAGCAGCTTAGTAGGGGTTGAGCAGTTCTTC.

This clone was observed many times. The chain has TRBV29-1 and TRBJ1-4; TRBD1 might be the D (5 bases). The CDR3 has 12 amino acids. Germline values: CDR1 SQVTM, CDR2 ANQGSEA. The V and J ends lost 6 bases and 7 bases respectively, with 12 bases between them. In DNA, the CDR3 is TGCAGCGTCACCAGCGGGGGTGAAAAACTGTTTTTT. This translates into CSVTSGGEKLFF.

The chain employs TRBV12-5 and TRBJ2-2; TRBD1 matches at 7 bases. This CDR3 contains 15 residues. With 1 base clipped from V and 4 bases from J, the junction kept 3 bases outside the gene matches. Germline loops: CDR1 LGHNT, CDR2 FRNRAP. The CDR3 region has the DNA TGTGCTAGTGGTTTGGGACAGGGTAGCACCGGGGAGCTGTTTTTT. Protein: CASGLGQGSTGELFF.